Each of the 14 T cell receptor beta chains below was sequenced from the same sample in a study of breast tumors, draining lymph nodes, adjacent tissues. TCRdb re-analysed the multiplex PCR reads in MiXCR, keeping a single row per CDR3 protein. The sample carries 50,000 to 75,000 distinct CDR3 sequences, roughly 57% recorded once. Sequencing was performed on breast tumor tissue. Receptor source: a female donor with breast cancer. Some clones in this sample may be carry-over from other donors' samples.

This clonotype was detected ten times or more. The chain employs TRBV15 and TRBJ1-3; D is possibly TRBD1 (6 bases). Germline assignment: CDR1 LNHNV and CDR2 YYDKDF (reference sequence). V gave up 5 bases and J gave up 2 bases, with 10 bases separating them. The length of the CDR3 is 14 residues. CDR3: CATSQGFAGNTIYF. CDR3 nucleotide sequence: TGTGCCACCAGCCAGGGGTTTGCTGGAAACACCATATATTTT.

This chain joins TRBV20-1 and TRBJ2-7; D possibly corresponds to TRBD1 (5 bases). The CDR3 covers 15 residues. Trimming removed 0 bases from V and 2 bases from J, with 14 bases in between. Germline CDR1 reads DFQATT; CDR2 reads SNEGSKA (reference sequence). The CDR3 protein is CSARDTDSLPYEQYF. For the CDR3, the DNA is TGCAGTGCTAGAGATACCGACAGCCTCCCCTACGAGCAGTACTTC.

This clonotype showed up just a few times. CDR3 DNA sequence: TGTGCCACCAGCAGAGCACGGACTAGCGGGGTCAACTCCTACGAGCAGTACTTC. As protein: CATSRARTSGVNSYEQYF. The genes are TRBV15 and TRBJ2-7; 12 bases are a match to TRBD2. The CDR3 covers 18 residues. The trim removed 1 base at V and 0 bases at J, leaving 7 bases unmatched. The germline V gene has CDR1 LNHNV and CDR2 YYDKDF (reference sequence).

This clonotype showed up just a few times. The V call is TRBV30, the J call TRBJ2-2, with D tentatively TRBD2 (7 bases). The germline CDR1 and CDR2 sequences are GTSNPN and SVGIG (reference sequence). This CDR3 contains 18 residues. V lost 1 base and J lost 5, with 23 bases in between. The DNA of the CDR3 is TGTGCCTGGAGTGAGGGGGGGTGGGAGGGCCGTCGGACCGGGGAGCTGTTTTTT. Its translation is CAWSEGGWEGRRTGELFF.

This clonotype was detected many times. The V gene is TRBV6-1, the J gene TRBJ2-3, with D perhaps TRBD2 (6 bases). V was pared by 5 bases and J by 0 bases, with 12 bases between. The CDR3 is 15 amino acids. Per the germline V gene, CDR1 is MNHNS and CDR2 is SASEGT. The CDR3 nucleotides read TGTGCCAGCAGTCCCCGGGACTTTAGCACAGATACGCAGTATTTT. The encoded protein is CASSPRDFSTDTQYF.

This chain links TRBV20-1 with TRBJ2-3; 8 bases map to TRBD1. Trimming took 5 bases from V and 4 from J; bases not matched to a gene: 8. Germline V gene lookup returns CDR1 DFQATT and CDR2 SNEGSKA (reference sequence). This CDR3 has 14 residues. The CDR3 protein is CSALRQGLPDTQYF. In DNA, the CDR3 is TGCAGTGCTCTTCGACAGGGGCTCCCAGATACGCAGTATTTT.

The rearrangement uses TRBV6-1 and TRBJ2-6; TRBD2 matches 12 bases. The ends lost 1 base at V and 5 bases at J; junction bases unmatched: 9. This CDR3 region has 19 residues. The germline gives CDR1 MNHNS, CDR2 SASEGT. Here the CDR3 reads CASSEGLAGALLWANVLTF. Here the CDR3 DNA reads TGTGCCAGCAGTGAAGGACTAGCGGGAGCCCTTCTCTGGGCCAACGTCCTGACTTTC.

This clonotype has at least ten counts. The CDR3 bases are TGTGCCAGCAGCCAAGTTGTCTCCCCAAGGAACGGGGAGCTGTTTTTT. This gives the protein CASSQVVSPRNGELFF. This chain uses TRBV14 with TRBJ2-2, with no clear D. The CDR3 extends over 16 amino acids. CDR1 is SGHDN and CDR2 is FVKESK in the germline V gene. The V gene lost 1 base and the J gene lost 7 bases, with 16 bases spanning the gap.

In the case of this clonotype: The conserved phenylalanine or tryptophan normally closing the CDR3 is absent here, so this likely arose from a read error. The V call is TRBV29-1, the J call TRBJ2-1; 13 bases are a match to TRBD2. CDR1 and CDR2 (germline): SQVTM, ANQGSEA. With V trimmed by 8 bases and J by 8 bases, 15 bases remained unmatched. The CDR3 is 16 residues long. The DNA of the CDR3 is TGCAGCTCCTTCGGGACTAGCGGGGATTACAGCGATGAGCAGTTCCTC. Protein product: CSSFGTSGDYSDEQFL.

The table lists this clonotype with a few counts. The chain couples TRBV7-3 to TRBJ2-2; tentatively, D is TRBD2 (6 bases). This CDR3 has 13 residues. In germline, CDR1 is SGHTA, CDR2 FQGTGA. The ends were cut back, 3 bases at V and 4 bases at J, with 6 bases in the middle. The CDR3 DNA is TGTGCCAGCAGCTTGACTAGCACCGGGGAGCTGTTTTTT. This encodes CASSLTSTGELFF.

The DNA for the CDR3 is TGCAGCGTCGCACTAGCGGGAGAACGGGAGGAGCAGTACTTC. Its protein is CSVALAGEREEQYF. The chain links TRBV29-1 to TRBJ2-7; the match to TRBD2 covers 11 bases. Germline loops: CDR1 SQVTM, CDR2 ANQGSEA. There are 14 residues in the CDR3. Trimming took 6 bases from V and 7 from J; bases not matched to a gene: 11.

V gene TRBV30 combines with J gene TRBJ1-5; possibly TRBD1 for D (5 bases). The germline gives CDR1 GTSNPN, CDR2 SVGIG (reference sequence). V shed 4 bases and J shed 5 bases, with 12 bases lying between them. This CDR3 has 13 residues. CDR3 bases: TGTGCCTGGAACGCAGGGTTAGATCAGCCCCAGCATTTT. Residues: CAWNAGLDQPQHF.

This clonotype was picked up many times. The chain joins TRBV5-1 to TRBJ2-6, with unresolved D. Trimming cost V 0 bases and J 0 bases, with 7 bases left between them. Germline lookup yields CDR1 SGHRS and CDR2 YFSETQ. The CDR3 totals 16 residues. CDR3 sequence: CASSLDANSGANVLTF. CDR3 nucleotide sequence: TGCGCCAGCAGCTTGGACGCCAACTCTGGGGCCAACGTCCTGACTTTC.

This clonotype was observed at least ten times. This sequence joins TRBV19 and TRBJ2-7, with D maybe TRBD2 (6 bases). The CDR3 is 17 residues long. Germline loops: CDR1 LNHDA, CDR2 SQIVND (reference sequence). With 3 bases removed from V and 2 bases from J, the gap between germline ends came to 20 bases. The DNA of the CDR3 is TGTGCCAGTAGTATCAAGGGTACCTCGGGAGCCCCCTACGAGCAGTACTTC. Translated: CASSIKGTSGAPYEQYF.